This T cell receptor (beta chain) appears in the sequencing data of a study of blood T cell repertoires in COVID-19. About the study: T cells, B-cell-depleted T cells, or PBMCs supplied cDNA or gDNA.

The method was immunoSEQ multiplex PCR; TCRdb's version includes in-frame clones alone and lacks a portion of them. The top ten clones hold less than 2.5% of a sample with 220,000 or so clones, about 80% of them seen once. This CDR3 region has 14 residues. The V and J ends lost 5 bases and 5 bases, in that order; junction bases with no gene match: 5. In germline, CDR1 is SGHNT, CDR2 YENEEA. The chain joins TRBV11-3 to TRBJ2-1; TRBD2 matches 8 bases. This clonotype was obtained from a woman aged 55-70 years with acute or convalescent COVID-19. Sequenced input: peripheral blood. As DNA, the CDR3 is TGTGCCAGCAGCATAGCGGGGATGAACAATGAGCAGTTCTTC. It translates to CASSIAGMNNEQFF.